The 4 T cell receptor beta chains reported below all come from one sample, sequenced in a study of control samples from healthy donors and cancer patients. Assay used: immunoSEQ multiplex PCR; TCRdb lists only in-frame clones, some missing. Of approximately 210,000 clones listed, about nine tenths are singletons. Input material: blood. These receptors came from a man aged 25 to 40 in good health.

The chain uses TRBV24-1 and TRBJ1-4; a possible D gene is TRBD1 (6 bases). Germline V gene lookup returns CDR1 KGHDR and CDR2 SFDVKD. Trimming pared 8 bases from V and 7 bases from J, leaving 13 bases between. The CDR3 contains 13 residues. The CDR3 region is CATNGGAGEKLFF. As DNA, the CDR3 is TGTGCCACCAACGGGGGCGCAGGTGAAAAACTGTTTTTT.

This chain joins TRBV19 and TRBJ1-5; maybe TRBD1 (5 bases). The CDR3 sequence is 14 residues long. Germline CDR1 reads LNHDA; CDR2 reads SQIVND (reference sequence). Trimming took 4 bases from V and 4 from J, leaving 11 bases between them. Written as DNA, the CDR3 is TGTGCCAGTAGTAAGACAGCAGGGAATCAGCCCCAGCATTTT. Its protein is CASSKTAGNQPQHF.

The gene calls are TRBV5-5 and TRBJ1-4; TRBD1 matches 10 bases. Germline loops: CDR1 SGHKS, CDR2 YYEKEE (reference sequence). This CDR3 is built from 16 residues. V lost 3 bases and J lost 2; bases outside the gene matches: 4. CDR3 sequence (DNA): TGTGCCAGCAGCTCGGGACAGGGGATTACTAATGAAAAACTGTTTTTT. This encodes CASSSGQGITNEKLFF.

The CDR3 loop is CAWSVRGAGGKLFF. CDR3 nucleotide sequence: TGTGCCTGGAGTGTACGGGGGGCAGGGGGAAAACTGTTTTTT. V gene TRBV30 combines with J gene TRBJ1-4, with 7 nucleotides matching TRBD1. The germline CDR1 and CDR2 sequences are GTSNPN and SVGIG (reference sequence). The V segment lost 0 bases and the J segment 10 bases; nucleotides outside the gene matches: 8. The CDR3 totals 14 residues. Based on the CDR3 plus reference TRBV30 and TRBJ1-4, the full variable domain is SQTIHQWPATLVQPVGSPLSLECTVEGTSNPNLYWYRQAAGRGLQLLFYSVGIGQISSEVPQNLSASRPQDRQFILSSKKLLLSDSGFYLCAWSVRGAGGKLFFGSGTQLSVL.